Here is one TCR beta chain with its context. The data stem from a study of memory CD4+ T cells and cytomegalovirus serostatus. Single viable CD3+CD4+CD8-CD45RO+ cells were sorted as the memory CD4+ T cells. The repertoire was sequenced with immunoSEQ multiplex PCR; TCRdb's copy has only in-frame clones and lacks some. The repertoire holds roughly 50,000 clones, with approximately 80% as singletons. Between the trimmed V and J ends, which lost 4 bases and 5 bases, there was a span of 20 bases. From germline, CDR1 is SNHLY and CDR2 FYNNEI. The CDR3 covers 16 residues. This receptor was identified in an adult in good health and CMV-seronegative. The sequencing sample was made of memory CD4+ T cells from blood. This rearrangement joins TRBV2 to TRBJ2-5; D call uncertain. The CDR3 spells CASSVPGPMSRETQYF. The CDR3 coding sequence is TGTGCCAGCAGTGTACCCGGACCTATGTCTAGGGAGACCCAGTACTTC.